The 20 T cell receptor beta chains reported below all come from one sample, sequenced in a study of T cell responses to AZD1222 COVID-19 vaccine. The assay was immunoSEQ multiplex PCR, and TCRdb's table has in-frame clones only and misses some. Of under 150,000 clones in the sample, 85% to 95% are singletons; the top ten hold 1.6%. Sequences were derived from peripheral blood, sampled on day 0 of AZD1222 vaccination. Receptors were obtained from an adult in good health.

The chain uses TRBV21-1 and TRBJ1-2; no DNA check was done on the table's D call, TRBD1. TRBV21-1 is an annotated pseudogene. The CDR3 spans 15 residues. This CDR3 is CASSKSTGANYGYTF. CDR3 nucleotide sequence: TGTGCCAGCAGCAAATCGACAGGGGCCAACTATGGCTACACCTTC.

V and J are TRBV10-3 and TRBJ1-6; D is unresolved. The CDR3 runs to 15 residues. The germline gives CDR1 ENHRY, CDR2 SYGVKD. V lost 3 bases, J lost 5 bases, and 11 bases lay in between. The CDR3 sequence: CAISDPGGNNSPLHF. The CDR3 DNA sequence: TGTGCCATCAGTGACCCGGGCGGAAATAATTCACCCCTCCACTTT.

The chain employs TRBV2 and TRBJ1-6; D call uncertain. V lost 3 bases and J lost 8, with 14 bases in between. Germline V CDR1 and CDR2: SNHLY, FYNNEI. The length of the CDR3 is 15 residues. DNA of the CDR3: TGTGCCAGCAGTGATTCGTGGGTGAGGGATTCACCCCTCCACTTT. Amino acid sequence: CASSDSWVRDSPLHF.

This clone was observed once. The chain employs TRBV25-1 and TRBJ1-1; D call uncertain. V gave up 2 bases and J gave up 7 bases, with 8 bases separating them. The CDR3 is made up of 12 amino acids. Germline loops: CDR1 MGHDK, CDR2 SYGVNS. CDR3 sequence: CASSEGGFEAFF. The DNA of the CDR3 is TGTGCCAGCAGTGAAGGCGGGTTTGAAGCTTTCTTT.

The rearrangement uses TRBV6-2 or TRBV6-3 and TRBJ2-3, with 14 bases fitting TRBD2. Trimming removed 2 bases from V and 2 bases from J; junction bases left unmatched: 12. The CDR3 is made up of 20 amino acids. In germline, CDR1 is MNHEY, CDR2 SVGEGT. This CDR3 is CASSYGTSGRARTFTDTQYF. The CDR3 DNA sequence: TGTGCCAGCAGTTACGGGACTAGCGGGAGAGCCCGGACATTCACAGATACGCAGTATTTT.

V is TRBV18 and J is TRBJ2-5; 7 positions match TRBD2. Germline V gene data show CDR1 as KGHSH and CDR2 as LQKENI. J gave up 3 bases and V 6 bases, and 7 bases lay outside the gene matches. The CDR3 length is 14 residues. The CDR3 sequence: CASSLSGGEETQYF. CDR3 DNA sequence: TGTGCCAGCTCTTTATCGGGGGGAGAAGAGACCCAGTACTTC. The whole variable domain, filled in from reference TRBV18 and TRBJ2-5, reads NAGVMQNPRHLVRRRGQEARLRCSPMKGHSHVYWYRQLPEEGLKFMVYLQKENIIDESGMPKERFSAEFPKEGPSILRIQQVVRGDSAAYFCASSLSGGEETQYFGPGTRLLVL.

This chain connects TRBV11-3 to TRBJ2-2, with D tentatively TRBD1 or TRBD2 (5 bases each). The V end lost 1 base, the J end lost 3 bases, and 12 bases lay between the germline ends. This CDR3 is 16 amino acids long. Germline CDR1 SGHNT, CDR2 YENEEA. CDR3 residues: CASSLGGVGYTGELFF. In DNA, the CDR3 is TGTGCCAGCAGCTTAGGAGGGGTAGGCTACACCGGGGAGCTGTTTTTT. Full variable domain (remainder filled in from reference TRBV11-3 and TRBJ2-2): EAGVVQSPRYKIIEKKQPVAFWCNPISGHNTLYWYLQNLGQGPELLIRYENEEAVDDSQLPKDRFSAERLKGVDSTLKIQPAELGDSAVYLCASSLGGVGYTGELFFGEGSRLTVL.

The CDR3 DNA follows: TGTGCCAGCAGTTTATTACACGCTGAAGCTTTCTTT. It specifies CASSLLHAEAFF. V usage is TRBV28 and J usage is TRBJ1-1; D is unclear. Trimming cost V 1 base and J 6 bases, with 6 bases left between them. The CDR3 has 12 amino acids. CDR1 is MDHEN, CDR2 SYDVKM, per germline.

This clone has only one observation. The CDR3: CASSDRIPEGSGNTIYF. The CDR3, as DNA: TGTGCCAGCAGTGACCGCATACCTGAGGGCTCTGGAAACACCATATATTTT. The chain is built from TRBV6-1 and TRBJ1-3; D not resolved. Germline CDR1 MNHNS, CDR2 SASEGT. Trimming cost V 3 bases and J 0 bases, with 15 bases left between them. The CDR3 has 17 amino acids.

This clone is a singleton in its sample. The CDR3 reads CASSQGQAGDNSPLHF. CDR3 sequence (DNA): TGTGCCAGCAGCCAAGGACAGGCTGGGGATAATTCACCCCTCCACTTT. This chain links TRBV4-2 with TRBJ1-6; D possibly corresponds to TRBD1 (6 bases). Germline CDR1 is LGHNA and CDR2 is YNFKEQ. The germline V and J ends were trimmed by 1 base and 5 bases, with 12 bases remaining between them. The CDR3 has 16 amino acids.

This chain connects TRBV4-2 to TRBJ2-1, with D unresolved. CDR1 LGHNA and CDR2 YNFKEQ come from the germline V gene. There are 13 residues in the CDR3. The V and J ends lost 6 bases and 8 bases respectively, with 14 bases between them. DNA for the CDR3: TGTGCCAGCAGTCCAAAACCTCCCTATGAGCAGTTCTTC. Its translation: CASSPKPPYEQFF.

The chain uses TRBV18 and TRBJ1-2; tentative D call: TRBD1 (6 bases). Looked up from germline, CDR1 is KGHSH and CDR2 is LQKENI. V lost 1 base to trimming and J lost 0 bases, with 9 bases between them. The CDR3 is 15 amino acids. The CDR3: CASSPQDRANYGYTF. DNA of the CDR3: TGTGCCAGCTCACCACAGGACAGAGCTAACTATGGCTACACCTTC.

The CDR3 sequence: CARSFSGSQSQKHYGYTF. The DNA for the CDR3 is TGTGCCAGAAGCTTTAGTGGGAGCCAGTCTCAAAAACACTATGGCTACACCTTC. The V call is TRBV5-3, the J call TRBJ1-2, with unresolved D. TRBV5-3 is an ORF, and what it does is uncertain. This CDR3 has 18 amino acids. Deletions cut 2 bases from V and 3 bases from J, with 23 bases between.

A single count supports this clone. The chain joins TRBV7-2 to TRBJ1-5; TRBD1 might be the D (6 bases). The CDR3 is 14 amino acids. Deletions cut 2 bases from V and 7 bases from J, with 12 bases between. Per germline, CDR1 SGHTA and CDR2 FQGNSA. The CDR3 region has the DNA TGTGCCAGCAGCTTAATGGGGGCGGGACAGCCCCAGCATTTT. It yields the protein CASSLMGAGQPQHF.

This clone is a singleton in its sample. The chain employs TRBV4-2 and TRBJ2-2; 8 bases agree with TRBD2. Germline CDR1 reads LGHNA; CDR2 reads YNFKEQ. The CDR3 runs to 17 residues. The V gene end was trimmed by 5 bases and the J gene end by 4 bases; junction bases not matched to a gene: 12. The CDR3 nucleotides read TGTGCCAGCAGCATATACCGAGCGGGGGTCTCCACCGGGGAGCTGTTTTTT. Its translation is CASSIYRAGVSTGELFF.

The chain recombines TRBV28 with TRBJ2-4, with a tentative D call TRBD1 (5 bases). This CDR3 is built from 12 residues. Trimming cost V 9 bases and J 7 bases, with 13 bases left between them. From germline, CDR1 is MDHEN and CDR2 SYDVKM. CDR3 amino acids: CASTQGANIQYF. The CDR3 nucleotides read TGTGCCAGTACCCAGGGTGCGAACATTCAGTACTTC.

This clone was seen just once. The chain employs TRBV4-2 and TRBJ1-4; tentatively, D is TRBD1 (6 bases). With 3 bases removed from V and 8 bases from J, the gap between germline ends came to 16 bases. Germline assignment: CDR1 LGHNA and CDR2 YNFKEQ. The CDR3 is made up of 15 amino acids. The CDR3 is CASSQDTGRGEKLFF. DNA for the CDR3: TGTGCCAGCAGCCAGGACACAGGGAGGGGGGAAAAACTGTTTTTT.

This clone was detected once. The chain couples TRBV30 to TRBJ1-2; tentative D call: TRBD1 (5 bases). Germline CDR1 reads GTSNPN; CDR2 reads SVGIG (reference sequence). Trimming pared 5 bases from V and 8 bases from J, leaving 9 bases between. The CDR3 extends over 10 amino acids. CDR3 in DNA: TGTGCCTGGTTACGGGGGGGCTACACCTTC. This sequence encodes CAWLRGGYTF.

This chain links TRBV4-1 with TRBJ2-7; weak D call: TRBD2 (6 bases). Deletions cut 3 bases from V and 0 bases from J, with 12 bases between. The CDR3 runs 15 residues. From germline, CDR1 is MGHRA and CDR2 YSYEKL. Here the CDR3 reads CASSQPTSSSYEQYF. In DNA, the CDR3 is TGCGCCAGCAGCCAGCCTACTAGCTCCTCCTACGAGCAGTACTTC.

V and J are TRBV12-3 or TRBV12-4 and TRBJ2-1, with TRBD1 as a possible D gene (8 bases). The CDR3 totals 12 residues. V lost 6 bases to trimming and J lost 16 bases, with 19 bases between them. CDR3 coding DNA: TGTGCCAGCAGACGAACAGGGGGGGTAAGTTTCTTC. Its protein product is CASRRTGGVSFF.